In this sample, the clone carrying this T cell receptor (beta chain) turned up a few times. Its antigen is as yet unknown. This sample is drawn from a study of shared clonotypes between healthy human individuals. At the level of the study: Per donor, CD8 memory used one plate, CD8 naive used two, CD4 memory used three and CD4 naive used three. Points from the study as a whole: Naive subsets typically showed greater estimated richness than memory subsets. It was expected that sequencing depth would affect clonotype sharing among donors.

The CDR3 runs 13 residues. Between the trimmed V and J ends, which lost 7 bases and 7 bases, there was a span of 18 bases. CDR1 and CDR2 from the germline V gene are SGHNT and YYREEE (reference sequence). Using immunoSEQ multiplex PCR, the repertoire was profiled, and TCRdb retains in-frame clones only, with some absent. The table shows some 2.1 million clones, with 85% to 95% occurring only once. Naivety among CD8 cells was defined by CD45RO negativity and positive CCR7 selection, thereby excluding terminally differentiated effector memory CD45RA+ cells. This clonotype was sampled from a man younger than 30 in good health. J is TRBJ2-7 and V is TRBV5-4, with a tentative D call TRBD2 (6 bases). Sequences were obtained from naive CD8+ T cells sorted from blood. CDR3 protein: CASRRQGGFEQYF. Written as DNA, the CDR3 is TGTGCCAGCCGACGGCAGGGAGGATTTGAGCAGTACTTC.